This T cell receptor (beta chain) was recovered during a study of post-analysis software for immune sequencing data. About the study: As for disease course, relapsing-remitting, secondary progressive and progressive-relapsing multiple sclerosis were all included. Whole-study findings and limits: When compared against controls, multiple sclerosis patients showed significantly lower normalized Chao1 diversity. The F measure placed samples prepared in the same batch into strongly shared clusters.

As to this clonotype: Its target is not known.

The TCR beta cDNA libraries contained unique molecular identifiers. About 500,000 cDNA molecules were obtained per 1 to 10 million input T cells. One entry per CDR3 protein results from TCRdb running MiXCR on the PCR reads. The top ten hold approximately 4.4% of the sample, which has some 800,000 distinct CDR3 sequences, roughly 50% seen once. This receptor was obtained from a girl aged 5 to 17 with multiple sclerosis. Source material: blood.

CDR3 amino acids: CASSLYVSGGNYEQYF. The DNA of the CDR3 is TGTGCCAGCAGTTTATACGTCTCGGGCGGTAACTACGAGCAGTACTTC. The chain is built from TRBV27 and TRBJ2-7; D remains unclear. This CDR3 has 16 residues. The ends were cut back, 1 base at V and 3 bases at J, with 16 bases in the middle. Germline V CDR1 and CDR2: MNHEY, SMNVEV (reference sequence).